Presented here are 23 T cell receptor beta chains from one specimen sequenced in a study of low-dose radiotherapy and immunotherapy resistance in tumors. Alpha- and beta-chain coverage of first-strand cDNA came from TRAV- and TRBV-specific primers. Amplification, which lasted around 18 PCR cycles, used a constant-region primer and V-primer adapter to amplify TCRs. TCRdb processed the reads anew with MiXCR; each CDR3 protein has one entry. This sample has some 10,000 distinct CDR3 sequences, with around 70% found just once. The receptors here all came from a human donor with advanced metastatic prostate, ovarian, gallbladder or colorectal cancer (not recorded which). This table probably holds off-target reads from a library built for another chain.

V gene TRBV20-1 combines with J gene TRBJ2-5; D gene uncertain. The germline gives CDR1 DFQATT, CDR2 SNEGSKA (reference sequence). V was shortened by 3 bases and J by 5 bases, with 7 bases between the two germline ends. The CDR3 sequence is 11 residues long. CDR3: CSASWVETQYF. The DNA for the CDR3 is TGCAGTGCTAGTTGGGTTGAGACCCAGTACTTC.

The genes are TRBV5-5 and TRBJ2-2; 10 bases are a match to TRBD1. Germline CDR1 and CDR2: SGHKS and YYEKEE (reference sequence). V dropped 3 bases and J dropped 3; count of bases not matched to a gene: 5. This CDR3 comprises 16 residues. The CDR3 DNA reads TGTGCCAGCAGCTGGGGACAGGGGTCTGACACCGGGGAGCTGTTTTTT. Encoded protein: CASSWGQGSDTGELFF.

This rearrangement joins TRBV3-1 to TRBJ2-1, with 13 bases lining up with TRBD2. Trimming removed 3 bases from V and 4 bases from J; junction bases left unmatched: 12. Germline V lookup: CDR1 LGHDT, CDR2 YNNKEL (reference sequence). The CDR3 length is 19 residues. CDR3 sequence reads: CASSQTGLAGPNTYNEQFF. In DNA form, the CDR3 reads TGTGCCAGCAGCCAGACGGGACTAGCGGGGCCAAATACATACAATGAGCAGTTCTTC.

V is TRBV11-3 and J is TRBJ2-1; 7 nucleotides align to TRBD1. CDR3 length: 15 amino acids. Germline V lookup: CDR1 SGHNT, CDR2 YENEEA. The J segment lost 6 bases and the V segment lost 5 bases, leaving 10 bases of the junction unmatched. CDR3 nucleotides: TGTGCCAGCAGCAGGGACAGCGTCCCCCCCAATGAGCAGTTCTTC. Translating it yields CASSRDSVPPNEQFF.

The J gene is TRBJ2-2, the V gene TRBV29-1; D is ambiguous. This CDR3 comprises 16 residues. Germline-derived CDR1 and CDR2 are SQVTM and ANQGSEA. Trimming stripped 5 bases from V and 4 bases from J, with 20 bases between. In DNA form, the CDR3 reads TGCAGCGTTACCGGACCAGGTACCCGTGGCACCGGGGAGCTGTTTTTT. The encoded protein is CSVTGPGTRGTGELFF.

The table lists this clonotype with a count of one. The chain joins TRBV10-1 to TRBJ2-7; TRBD2 aligns across 14 bases. V was pared by 3 bases and J by 3 bases, with 1 base of the junction left unmatched. The CDR3 sequence is 15 residues long. Germline CDR1 WNHNN, CDR2 SYGVQD (reference sequence). CDR3 DNA: TGCGCCAGCAGTGATGGGACTAGCGGGAGCTACGAGCAGTACTTC. As protein: CASSDGTSGSYEQYF.

This sequence joins TRBV5-4 and TRBJ2-1; 8 nucleotides line up with TRBD2. CDR3 length: 17 residues. J gave up 3 bases and V 6 bases, and 14 bases lay outside the gene matches. Germline V gives CDR1 SGHNT, CDR2 YYREEE (reference sequence). The CDR3, as DNA: TGTGCCAGCAATGACCGAGCCGGGACTAGTTTCTACAATGAGCAGTTCTTC. Protein sequence: CASNDRAGTSFYNEQFF.

This clonotype was observed once. This rearrangement joins TRBV2 to TRBJ2-7; D may be TRBD1 (5 bases). V was shortened by 3 bases and J by 9 bases, with 21 bases between the two germline ends. This CDR3 is 15 amino acids long. Germline V gene sequence: CDR1 SNHLY, CDR2 FYNNEI. The CDR3 protein is CASSDRGQGSRGQYF. The CDR3 bases are TGTGCCAGCAGTGATCGAGGTCAGGGAAGTCGAGGGCAGTACTTC.

Only one count was recorded for this clonotype. The genes are TRBV24-1 and TRBJ2-1, with 8 bases lining up with TRBD1. This CDR3 comprises 17 residues. Trimming cost V 4 bases and J 3 bases; bases outside gene matches: 10. The germline V gene has CDR1 KGHDR and CDR2 SFDVKD. The CDR3 DNA reads TGTGCCACCAGTGAAACCGGACAGGGTATTTACTACAATGAGCAGTTCTTC. It specifies CATSETGQGIYYNEQFF.

V is TRBV7-9 and J is TRBJ1-6; 7 positions agree with TRBD1. The trim removed 5 bases at V and 7 bases at J, leaving 5 bases unmatched. Germline V gene data show CDR1 as SEHNR and CDR2 as FQNEAQ (reference sequence). There are 14 residues in the CDR3. The CDR3 loop is CASSTTGRNSPLHF. The CDR3 DNA follows: TGTGCCAGCAGCACGACAGGGAGAAATTCACCCCTCCACTTT. The full variable domain, its missing parts supplied by reference TRBV7-9 and TRBJ1-6, is DTGVSQNPRHKITKRGQNVTFRCDPISEHNRLYWYRQTLGQGPEFLTYFQNEAQLEKSRLLSDRFSAERPKGSFSTLEIQRTEQGDSAMYLCASSTTGRNSPLHFGNGTRLTVT.

V gene TRBV28 combines with J gene TRBJ2-7, with 8 bases that match TRBD1. With V trimmed by 6 bases and J by 5 bases, 9 bases remained unmatched. The germline CDR1 and CDR2 sequences are MDHEN and SYDVKM. CDR3 length: 14 amino acids. The DNA of the CDR3 is TGTGCCAGCAGAACAGGACAGGGTTTGCACGAGCAGTACTTC. Protein product: CASRTGQGLHEQYF.

The rearrangement joins TRBV5-1 to TRBJ2-2; TRBD1 aligns across 8 bases. From germline, CDR1 is SGHRS and CDR2 YFSETQ. This CDR3 has 13 residues. With 4 bases clipped from V and 6 bases from J, the junction kept 2 bases outside the gene matches. The CDR3 nucleotides read TGCGCCAGCAGCCCACAGGGGGCCGGGGAGCTGTTTTTT. Protein: CASSPQGAGELFF. Complete variable domain (other parts from reference TRBV5-1 and TRBJ2-2): KAGVTQTPRYLIKTRGQQVTLSCSPISGHRSVSWYQQTPGQGLQFLFEYFSETQRNKGNFPGRFSGRQFSNSRSEMNVSTLELGDSALYLCASSPQGAGELFFGEGSRLTVL.

The chain links TRBV5-1 to TRBJ2-7; D is perhaps TRBD1 or TRBD2 (5 bases each). The V end lost 9 bases, the J end lost 8 bases, and 24 bases lay between the germline ends. CDR3 length: 14 amino acids. CDR1 SGHRS and CDR2 YFSETQ come from the germline V gene. In DNA, the CDR3 is TGCGCCACTGGACCGGGACCGGCTTCTGTGAAGCAGTACTTC. This codes for CATGPGPASVKQYF.

This clonotype came up a few times. The chain carries TRBV9 and TRBJ2-1; D is uncertain. This CDR3 region has 11 residues. CDR1 is SGDLS and CDR2 is YYNGEE in the germline V gene. V was trimmed by 0 bases and J by 9 bases, leaving 4 bases between them. Here the CDR3 DNA reads TGTGCCAGCAGCGTAGAAAGTGAGCAGTTCTTC. Its protein product is CASSVESEQFF.

The sample holds a few counts of this clonotype. The chain joins TRBV11-2 to TRBJ2-1, with 16 nucleotides matching TRBD2. The CDR3 covers 18 residues. Germline CDR1 is SGHAT and CDR2 is FQNNGV. The junction had 7 bases not matched to a gene; V was cut back by 2 bases and J by 6 bases. This CDR3 reads CASSLTSGTSGRGNEQFF. The CDR3 nucleotides read TGTGCCAGCAGCTTAACAAGCGGGACTAGCGGGAGGGGCAATGAGCAGTTCTTC.

This chain links TRBV29-1 with TRBJ2-7; perhaps D is TRBD1 or TRBD2 (5 bases each). With 5 bases removed from V and 1 base from J, the gap between germline ends came to 12 bases. The CDR3 extends over 13 amino acids. The germline V gene has CDR1 SQVTM and CDR2 ANQGSEA. CDR3 nucleotide sequence: TGCAGCGTTCAGGGTACGGGATCCTACGAGCAGTACTTC. Encoded protein: CSVQGTGSYEQYF.

This clonotype was found a few times. The chain uses TRBV28 and TRBJ2-7; D not certain. V was cut by 6 bases and J by 5 bases, with 17 bases left in between. Germline V gene data show CDR1 as MDHEN and CDR2 as SYDVKM. This CDR3 region has 14 residues. The DNA of the CDR3 is TGTGCCAGCAGCAACCTAGAGATGGGCCACGAGCAGTACTTC. This codes for CASSNLEMGHEQYF. The full variable domain, completed using reference TRBV28 and TRBJ2-7, is DVKVTQSSRYLVKRTGEKVFLECVQDMDHENMFWYRQDPGLGLRLIYFSYDVKMKEKGDIPEGYSVSREKKERFSLILESASTNQTSMYLCASSNLEMGHEQYFGPGTRLTVT.

This clonotype was observed a few times. The gene calls are TRBV28 and TRBJ1-5; 8 bases match TRBD1. V lost 5 bases, J lost 6 bases, and 3 bases stayed unmatched. The CDR3 runs to 13 residues. Germline CDR1 and CDR2: MDHEN and SYDVKM. CDR3 loop: CASSKDRAQPQHF. The CDR3 region has the DNA TGTGCCAGCAGTAAGGACAGGGCTCAGCCCCAGCATTTT.

Turning to this clonotype: A junction boundary mismatches the germline segment, possibly from a read error. The J gene is TRBJ2-1, the V gene TRBV5-3; no firm D call. TRBV5-3 is recorded as an ORF, its role being uncertain. The CDR3 loop spans 15 amino acids. CDR3 residues: CASSLAPGPSREQFF. CDR3 DNA sequence: TGTGCCAGCAGCTTGGCTCCCGGACCCTCCAGGGAGCAGTTCTTC.

V gene TRBV5-5 combines with J gene TRBJ2-7; weak D call: TRBD1 (6 bases). The V gene lost 3 bases and the J gene lost 7 bases, with 14 bases spanning the gap. The CDR3 consists of 13 residues. The germline gives CDR1 SGHKS, CDR2 YYEKEE (reference sequence). CDR3 DNA: TGTGCCAGCAGCTCCCTGACAGGTTGGGAGCAGTACTTC. Protein: CASSSLTGWEQYF.

The chain is built from TRBV5-6 and TRBJ2-1; D unresolved. This CDR3 contains 16 residues. With 2 bases removed from V and 0 bases from J, the gap between germline ends came to 12 bases. Per the germline V gene, CDR1 is SGHDT and CDR2 is YYEEEE. CDR3 in DNA: TGTGCCAGCAGCTTCGACGCAGTGAGCTCCTACAATGAGCAGTTCTTC. This codes for CASSFDAVSSYNEQFF. The complete variable domain, with remaining parts taken from reference TRBV5-6 and TRBJ2-1, reads DAGVTQSPTHLIKTRGQQVTLRCSPKSGHDTVSWYQQALGQGPQFIFQYYEEEERQRGNFPDRFSGHQFPNYSSELNVNALLLGDSALYLCASSFDAVSSYNEQFFGPGTRLTVL.

This chain joins TRBV11-2 and TRBJ1-3; D may be TRBD1 (6 bases). V was clipped by 2 bases and J by 0 bases, with 14 bases between them. Germline lookup yields CDR1 SGHAT and CDR2 FQNNGV. This CDR3 spans 17 amino acids. CDR3 residues: CASSLRYDRPSGNTIYF. CDR3 sequence (DNA): TGTGCCAGCAGCTTACGCTACGACAGGCCCTCTGGAAACACCATATATTTT.

This chain connects TRBV5-5 to TRBJ1-2; the D gene is possibly TRBD1 (6 bases). CDR3 size: 15 residues. Germline V CDR1 and CDR2: SGHKS, YYEKEE (reference sequence). Trimming removed 0 bases at V and 4 bases at J, with 13 bases between. DNA of the CDR3: TGTGCCAGCAGCTTGGAGGGCGGGACACCCTATGGCTACACCTTC. Amino acid sequence: CASSLEGGTPYGYTF.